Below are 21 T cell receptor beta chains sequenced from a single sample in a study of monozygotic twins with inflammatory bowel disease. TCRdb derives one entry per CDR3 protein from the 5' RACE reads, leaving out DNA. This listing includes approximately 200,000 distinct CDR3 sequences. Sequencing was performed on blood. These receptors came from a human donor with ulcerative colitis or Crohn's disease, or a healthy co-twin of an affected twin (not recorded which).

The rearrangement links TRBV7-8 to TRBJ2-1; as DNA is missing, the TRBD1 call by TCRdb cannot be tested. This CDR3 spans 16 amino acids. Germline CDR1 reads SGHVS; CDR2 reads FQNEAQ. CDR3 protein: CASSRSLGQGYNEQFF.

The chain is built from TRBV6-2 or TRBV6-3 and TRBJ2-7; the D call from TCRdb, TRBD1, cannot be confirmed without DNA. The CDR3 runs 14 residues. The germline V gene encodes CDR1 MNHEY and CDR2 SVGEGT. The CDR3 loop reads CASRDKFLSYEQYF.

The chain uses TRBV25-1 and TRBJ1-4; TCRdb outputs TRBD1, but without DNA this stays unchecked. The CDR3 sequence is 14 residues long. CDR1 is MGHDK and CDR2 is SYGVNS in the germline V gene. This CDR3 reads CASSGADRDEKLFF.

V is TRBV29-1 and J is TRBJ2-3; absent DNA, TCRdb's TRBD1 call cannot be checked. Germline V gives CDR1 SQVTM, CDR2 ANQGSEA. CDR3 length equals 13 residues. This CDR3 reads CSAWTGNTDTQYF.

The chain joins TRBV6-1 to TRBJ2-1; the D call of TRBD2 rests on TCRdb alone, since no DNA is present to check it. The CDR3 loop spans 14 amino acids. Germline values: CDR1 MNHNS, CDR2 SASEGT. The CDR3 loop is CASLRGLSYNEQFF.

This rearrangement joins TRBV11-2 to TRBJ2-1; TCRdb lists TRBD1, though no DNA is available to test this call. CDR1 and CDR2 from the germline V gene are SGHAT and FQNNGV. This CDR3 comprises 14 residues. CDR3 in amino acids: CASSLTVTRDARFF.

The CDR3 is CSAYLPGVGDTQYF. The V gene is TRBV20-1, the J gene TRBJ2-3; TCRdb proposes TRBD1, but this gene call is untestable without DNA. CDR1 is DFQATT, CDR2 SNEGSKA, per germline (reference sequence). CDR3 length: 14 residues.

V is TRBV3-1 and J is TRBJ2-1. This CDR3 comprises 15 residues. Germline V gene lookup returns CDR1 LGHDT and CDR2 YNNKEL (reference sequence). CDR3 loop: CASSPTRGVSNEQFF.

CDR3 in amino acids: CAISESPGRGQAFF. The chain joins TRBV10-3 to TRBJ1-1; without DNA, the TCRdb call of TRBD1 cannot be checked. The CDR3 contains 14 residues. In germline, CDR1 is ENHRY, CDR2 SYGVKD.

The CDR3 sequence: CASSTQAGTSTNEKLFF. The V gene is TRBV7-9, the J gene TRBJ1-4. Germline lookup yields CDR1 SEHNR and CDR2 FQNEAQ (reference sequence). The CDR3 has 17 amino acids.

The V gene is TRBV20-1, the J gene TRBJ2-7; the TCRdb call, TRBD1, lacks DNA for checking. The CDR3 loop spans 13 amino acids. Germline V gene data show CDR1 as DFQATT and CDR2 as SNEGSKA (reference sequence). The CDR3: CSARPVPSYEQYF.

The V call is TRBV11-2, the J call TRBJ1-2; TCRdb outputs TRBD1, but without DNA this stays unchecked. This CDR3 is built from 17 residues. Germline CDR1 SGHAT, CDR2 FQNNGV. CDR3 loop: CASSLLGQGTMDYGYTF.

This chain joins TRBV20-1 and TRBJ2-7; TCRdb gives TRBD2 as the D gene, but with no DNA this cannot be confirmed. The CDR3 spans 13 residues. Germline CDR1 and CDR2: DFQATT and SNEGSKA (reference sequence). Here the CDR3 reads CSAITSGTYEQYF.

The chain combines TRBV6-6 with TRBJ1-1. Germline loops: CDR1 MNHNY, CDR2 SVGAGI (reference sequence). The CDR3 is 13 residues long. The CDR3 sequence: CASRWGVNTEAFF.

CDR3 protein: CSATTGTSGGVLADTQYF. The rearrangement joins TRBV20-1 to TRBJ2-3; TCRdb's D call, TRBD2, is unchecked because there is no DNA. This CDR3 spans 18 amino acids. Germline CDR1 and CDR2: DFQATT and SNEGSKA (reference sequence).

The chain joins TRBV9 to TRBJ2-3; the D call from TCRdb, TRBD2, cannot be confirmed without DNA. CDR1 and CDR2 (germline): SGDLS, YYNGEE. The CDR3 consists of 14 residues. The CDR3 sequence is CASSGSSGADTQYF.

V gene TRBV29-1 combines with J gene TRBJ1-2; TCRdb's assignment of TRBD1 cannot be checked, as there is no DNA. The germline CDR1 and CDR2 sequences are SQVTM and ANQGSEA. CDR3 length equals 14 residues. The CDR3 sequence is CSVPRADTNYGYTF.

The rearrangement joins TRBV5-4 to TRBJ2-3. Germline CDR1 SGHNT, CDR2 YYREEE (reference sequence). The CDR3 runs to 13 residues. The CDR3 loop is CGRVGASTDTQYF.

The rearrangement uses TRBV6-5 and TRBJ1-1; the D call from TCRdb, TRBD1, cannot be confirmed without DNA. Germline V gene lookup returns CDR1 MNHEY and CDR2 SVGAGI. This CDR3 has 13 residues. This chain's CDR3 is CASRTTANTEAFF.

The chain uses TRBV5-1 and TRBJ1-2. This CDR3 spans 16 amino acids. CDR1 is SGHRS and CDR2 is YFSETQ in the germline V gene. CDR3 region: CASSSGLYSSNYGYTF.

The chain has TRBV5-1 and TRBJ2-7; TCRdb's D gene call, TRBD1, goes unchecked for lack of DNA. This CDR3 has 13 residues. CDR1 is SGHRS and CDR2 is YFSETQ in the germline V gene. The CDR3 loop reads CASSLGQDYEQYF.